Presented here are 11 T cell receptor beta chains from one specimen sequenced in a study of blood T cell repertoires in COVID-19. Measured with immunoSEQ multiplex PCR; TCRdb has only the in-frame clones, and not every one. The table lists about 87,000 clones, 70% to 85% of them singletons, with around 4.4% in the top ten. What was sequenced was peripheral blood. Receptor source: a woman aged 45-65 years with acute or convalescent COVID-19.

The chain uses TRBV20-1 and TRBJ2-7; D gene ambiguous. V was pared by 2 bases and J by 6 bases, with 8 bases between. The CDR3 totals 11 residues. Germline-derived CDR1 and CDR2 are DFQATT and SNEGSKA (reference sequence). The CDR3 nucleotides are TGCAGTGCTAGAATAAGTAGCGAGCAGTACTTC. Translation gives CSARISSEQYF.

In DNA, the CDR3 is TGTGCCAGCAGCCCCGGGACAGGTCGTAGCAGGGGGGAGCAGTACTTC. Translated: CASSPGTGRSRGEQYF. The J gene is TRBJ2-7, the V gene TRBV7-2, with 8 positions matching TRBD1. V lost 5 bases and J lost 7; bases outside the gene matches: 16. CDR3 length equals 16 residues. Germline loops: CDR1 SGHTA, CDR2 FQGNSA.

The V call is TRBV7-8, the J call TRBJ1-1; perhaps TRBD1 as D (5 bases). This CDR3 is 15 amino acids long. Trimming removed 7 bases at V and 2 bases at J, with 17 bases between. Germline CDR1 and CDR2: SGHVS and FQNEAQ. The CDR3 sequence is CASTLGTGGNTEAFF. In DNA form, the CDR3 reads TGTGCCAGCACCCTTGGGACGGGGGGAAACACTGAAGCTTTCTTT.

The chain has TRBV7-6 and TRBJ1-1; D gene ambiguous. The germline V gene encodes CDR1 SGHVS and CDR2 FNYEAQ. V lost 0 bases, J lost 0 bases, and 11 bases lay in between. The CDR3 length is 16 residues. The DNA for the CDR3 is TGTGCCAGCAGCTTAGCGGTCCCCCCTATGAACACTGAAGCTTTCTTT. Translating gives CASSLAVPPMNTEAFF.

CDR3 DNA sequence: TGTGCCAGCTCACCAGAATCGCAGGCCTCCTACGAGCAGTACTTC. It yields the protein CASSPESQASYEQYF. The chain joins TRBV18 to TRBJ2-7, with D unclear. The CDR3 has 15 residues. Per the germline V gene, CDR1 is KGHSH and CDR2 is LQKENI. Trimming removed 2 bases at V and 0 bases at J, with 11 bases between.

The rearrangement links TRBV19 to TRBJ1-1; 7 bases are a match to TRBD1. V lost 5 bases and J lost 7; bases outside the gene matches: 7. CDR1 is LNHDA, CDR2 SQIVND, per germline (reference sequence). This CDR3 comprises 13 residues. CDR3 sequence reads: CASSPRQGGEAFF. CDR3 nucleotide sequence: TGTGCCAGTAGTCCAAGACAGGGCGGTGAAGCTTTCTTT.

CDR3 DNA sequence: TGCGCCAGCAGCTTGGAGGGGGTGGAGCAGTTCTTC. Translation gives CASSLEGVEQFF. The chain joins TRBV5-1 to TRBJ2-1; D is possibly TRBD1 (6 bases). With 0 bases removed from V and 10 bases from J, the gap between germline ends came to 8 bases. CDR1 is SGHRS, CDR2 YFSETQ, per germline. The CDR3 covers 12 residues. The variable domain in full, completed from reference TRBV5-1 and TRBJ2-1, reads KAGVTQTPRYLIKTRGQQVTLSCSPISGHRSVSWYQQTPGQGLQFLFEYFSETQRNKGNFPGRFSGRQFSNSRSEMNVSTLELGDSALYLCASSLEGVEQFFGPGTRLTVL.

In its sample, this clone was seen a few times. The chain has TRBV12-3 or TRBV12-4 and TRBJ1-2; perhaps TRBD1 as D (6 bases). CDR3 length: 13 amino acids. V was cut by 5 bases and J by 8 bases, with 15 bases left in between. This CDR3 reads CASSLDRSRGYTF. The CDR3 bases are TGTGCCAGCAGTCTAGACAGGTCACGGGGCTACACCTTC.

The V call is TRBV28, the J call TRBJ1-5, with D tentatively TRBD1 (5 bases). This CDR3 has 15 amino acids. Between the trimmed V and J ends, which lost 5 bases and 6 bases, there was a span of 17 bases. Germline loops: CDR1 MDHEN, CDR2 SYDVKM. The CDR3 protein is CASSVSGGMTQPQHF. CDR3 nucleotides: TGTGCCAGCAGTGTCTCGGGGGGGATGACTCAGCCCCAGCATTTT.

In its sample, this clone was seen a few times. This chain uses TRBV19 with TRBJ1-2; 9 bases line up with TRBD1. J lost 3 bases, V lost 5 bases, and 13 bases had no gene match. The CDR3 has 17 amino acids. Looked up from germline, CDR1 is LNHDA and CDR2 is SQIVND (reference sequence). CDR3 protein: CASSPGQGTPWDYGYTF. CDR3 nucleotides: TGTGCCAGTAGTCCCGGACAGGGGACCCCCTGGGACTATGGCTACACCTTC.

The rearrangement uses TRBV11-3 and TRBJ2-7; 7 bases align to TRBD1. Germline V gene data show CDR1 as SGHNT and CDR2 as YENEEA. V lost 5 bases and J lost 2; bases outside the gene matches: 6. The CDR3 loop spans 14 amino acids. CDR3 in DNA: TGTGCCAGCAGCAACCGGGACAGACCCTACGAGCAGTACTTC. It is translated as CASSNRDRPYEQYF.